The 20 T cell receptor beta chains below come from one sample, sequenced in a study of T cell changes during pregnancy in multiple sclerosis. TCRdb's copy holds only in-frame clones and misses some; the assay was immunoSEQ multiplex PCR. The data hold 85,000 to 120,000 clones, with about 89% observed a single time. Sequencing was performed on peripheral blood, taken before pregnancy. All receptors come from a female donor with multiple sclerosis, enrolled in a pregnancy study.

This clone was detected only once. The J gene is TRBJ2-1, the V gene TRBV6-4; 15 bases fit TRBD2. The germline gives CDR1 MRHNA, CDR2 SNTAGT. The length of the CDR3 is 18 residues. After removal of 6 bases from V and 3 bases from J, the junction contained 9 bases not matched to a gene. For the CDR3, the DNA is TGTGCCAGCAGGGAGGGACTAGCGGGAGGCCATGGCTACAATGAGCAGTTCTTC. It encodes CASREGLAGGHGYNEQFF.

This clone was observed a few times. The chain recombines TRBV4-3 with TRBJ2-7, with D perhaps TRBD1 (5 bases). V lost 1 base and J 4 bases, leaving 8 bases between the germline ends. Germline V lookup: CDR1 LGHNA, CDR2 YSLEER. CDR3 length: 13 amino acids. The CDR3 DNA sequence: TGCGCCAGCAGCCAAGTCCAGGGATACGAGCAGTACTTC. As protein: CASSQVQGYEQYF.

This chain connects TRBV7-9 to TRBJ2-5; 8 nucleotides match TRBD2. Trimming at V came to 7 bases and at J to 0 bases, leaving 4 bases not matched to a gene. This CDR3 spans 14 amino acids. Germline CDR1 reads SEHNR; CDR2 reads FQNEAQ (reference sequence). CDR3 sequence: CASTLAEYQETQYF. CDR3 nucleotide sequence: TGTGCCAGCACACTAGCGGAATACCAAGAGACCCAGTACTTC.

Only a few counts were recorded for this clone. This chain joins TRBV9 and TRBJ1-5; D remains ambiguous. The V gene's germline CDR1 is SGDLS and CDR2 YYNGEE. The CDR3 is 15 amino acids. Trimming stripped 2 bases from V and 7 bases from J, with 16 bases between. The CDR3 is CASSVTDSVRQPQHF. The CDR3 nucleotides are TGTGCCAGCAGCGTTACAGATTCGGTAAGGCAGCCCCAGCATTTT.

CDR3 region: CASSTEGQGGSQYF. In DNA, the CDR3 is TGTGCCAGCTCAACGGAGGGACAGGGGGGCTCTCAGTACTTC. The chain employs TRBV18 and TRBJ2-7; the match to TRBD1 covers 11 bases. V shed 5 bases and J 10 bases; nucleotides not matched to a gene: 10. Germline CDR1 is KGHSH and CDR2 is LQKENI. CDR3 size: 14 residues. Looking up the rest from reference TRBV18 and TRBJ2-7 gives the full variable domain: NAGVMQNPRHLVRRRGQEARLRCSPMKGHSHVYWYRQLPEEGLKFMVYLQKENIIDESGMPKERFSAEFPKEGPSILRIQQVVRGDSAAYFCASSTEGQGGSQYFGPGTRLTVT.

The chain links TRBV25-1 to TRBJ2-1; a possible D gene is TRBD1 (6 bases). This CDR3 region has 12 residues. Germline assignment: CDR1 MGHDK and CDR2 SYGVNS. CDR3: CAEAGVDNEQFF. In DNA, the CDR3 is TGTGCGGAGGCAGGGGTGGACAATGAGCAGTTCTTC.

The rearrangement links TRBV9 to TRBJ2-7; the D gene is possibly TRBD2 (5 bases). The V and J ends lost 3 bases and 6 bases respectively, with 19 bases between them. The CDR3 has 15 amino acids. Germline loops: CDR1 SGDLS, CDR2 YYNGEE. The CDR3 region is CASSGAPGVSAEQYF. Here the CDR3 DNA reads TGTGCCAGCAGCGGTGCTCCCGGGGTATCTGCCGAGCAGTACTTC.

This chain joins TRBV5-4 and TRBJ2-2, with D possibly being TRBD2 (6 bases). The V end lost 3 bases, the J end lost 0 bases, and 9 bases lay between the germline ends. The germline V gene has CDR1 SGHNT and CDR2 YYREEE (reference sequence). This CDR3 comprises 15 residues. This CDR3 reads CASSSGLSNTGELFF. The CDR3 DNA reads TGTGCCAGCAGCTCGGGACTTTCGAACACCGGGGAGCTGTTTTTT.

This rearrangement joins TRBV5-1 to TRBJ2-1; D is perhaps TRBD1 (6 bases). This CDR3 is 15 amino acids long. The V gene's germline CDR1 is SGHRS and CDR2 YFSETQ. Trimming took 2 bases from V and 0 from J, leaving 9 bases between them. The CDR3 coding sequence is TGCGCCAGCAGCTTCGGGACAAGCTCCTACAATGAGCAGTTCTTC. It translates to CASSFGTSSYNEQFF.

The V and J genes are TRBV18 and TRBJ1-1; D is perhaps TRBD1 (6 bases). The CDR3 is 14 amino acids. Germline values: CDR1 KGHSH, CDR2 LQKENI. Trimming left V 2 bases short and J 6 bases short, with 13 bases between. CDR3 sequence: CASSPDTGSSEAFF. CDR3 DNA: TGTGCCAGCTCACCAGACACAGGGTCCTCTGAAGCTTTCTTT.

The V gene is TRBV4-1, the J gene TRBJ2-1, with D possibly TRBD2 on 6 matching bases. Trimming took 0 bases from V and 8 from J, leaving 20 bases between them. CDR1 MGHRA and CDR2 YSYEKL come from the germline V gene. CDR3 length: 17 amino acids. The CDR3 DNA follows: TGCGCCAGCAGCCAAGATGCGGTTTGGGGGGAGCGGGATGAGCAGTTCTTC. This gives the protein CASSQDAVWGERDEQFF.

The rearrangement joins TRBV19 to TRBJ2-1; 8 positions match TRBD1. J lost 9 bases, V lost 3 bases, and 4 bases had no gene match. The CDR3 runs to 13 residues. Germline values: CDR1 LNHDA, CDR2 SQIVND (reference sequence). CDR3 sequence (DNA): TGTGCCAGTAGTATTGACAGGGGCTCTGAGCAGTTCTTC. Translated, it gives CASSIDRGSEQFF.

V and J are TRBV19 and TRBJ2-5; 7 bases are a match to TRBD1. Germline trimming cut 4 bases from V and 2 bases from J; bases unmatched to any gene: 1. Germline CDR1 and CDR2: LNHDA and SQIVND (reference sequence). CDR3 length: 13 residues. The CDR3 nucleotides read TGTGCCAGTAGTAAACAGGGGCAAGAGACCCAGTACTTC. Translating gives CASSKQGQETQYF.

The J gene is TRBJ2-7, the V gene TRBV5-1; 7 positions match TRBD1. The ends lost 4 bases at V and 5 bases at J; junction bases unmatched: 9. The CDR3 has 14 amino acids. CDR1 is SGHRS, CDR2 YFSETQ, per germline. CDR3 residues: CASSPEGALDEQYF. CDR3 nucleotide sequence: TGCGCCAGCAGCCCCGAGGGGGCGCTAGACGAGCAGTACTTC. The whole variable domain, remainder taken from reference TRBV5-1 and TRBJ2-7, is KAGVTQTPRYLIKTRGQQVTLSCSPISGHRSVSWYQQTPGQGLQFLFEYFSETQRNKGNFPGRFSGRQFSNSRSEMNVSTLELGDSALYLCASSPEGALDEQYFGPGTRLTVT.

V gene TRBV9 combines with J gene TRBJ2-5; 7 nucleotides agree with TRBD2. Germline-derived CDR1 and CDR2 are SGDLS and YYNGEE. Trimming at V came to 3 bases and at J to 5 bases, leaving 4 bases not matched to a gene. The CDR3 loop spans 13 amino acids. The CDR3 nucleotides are TGTGCCAGCAGCGGTCTCGGGGGGGAGACCCAGTACTTC. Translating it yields CASSGLGGETQYF. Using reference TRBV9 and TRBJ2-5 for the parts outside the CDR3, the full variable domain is DSGVTQTPKHLITATGQRVTLRCSPRSGDLSVYWYQQSLDQGLQFLIQYYNGEERAKGNILERFSAQQFPDLHSELNLSSLELGDSALYFCASSGLGGETQYFGPGTRLLVL.

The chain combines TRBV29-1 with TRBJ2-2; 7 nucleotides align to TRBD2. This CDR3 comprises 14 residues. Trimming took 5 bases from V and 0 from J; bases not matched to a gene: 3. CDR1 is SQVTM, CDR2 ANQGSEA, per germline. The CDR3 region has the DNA TGCAGCGTTACCGGGACTACGAACACCGGGGAGCTGTTTTTT. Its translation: CSVTGTTNTGELFF.

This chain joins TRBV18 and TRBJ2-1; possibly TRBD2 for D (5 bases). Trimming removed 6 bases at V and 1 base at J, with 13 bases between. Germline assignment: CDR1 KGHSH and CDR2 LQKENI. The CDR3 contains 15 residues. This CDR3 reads CASSLGVVSYNEQFF. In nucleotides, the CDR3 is TGTGCCAGCTCTCTCGGGGTAGTGTCCTACAATGAGCAGTTCTTC.

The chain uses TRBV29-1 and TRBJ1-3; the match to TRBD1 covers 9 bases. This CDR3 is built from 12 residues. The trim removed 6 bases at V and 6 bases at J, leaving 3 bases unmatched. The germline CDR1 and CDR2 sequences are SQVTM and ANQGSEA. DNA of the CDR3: TGCAGCGTGGGACAGGGTGAAAACACCATATATTTT. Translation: CSVGQGENTIYF.

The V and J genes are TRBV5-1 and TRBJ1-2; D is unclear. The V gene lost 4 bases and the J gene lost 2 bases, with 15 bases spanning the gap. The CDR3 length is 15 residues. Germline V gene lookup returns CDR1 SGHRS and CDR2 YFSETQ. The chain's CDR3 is CASSLDPSLNYGYTF. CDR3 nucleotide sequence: TGCGCCAGCAGCCTGGACCCCTCGCTAAACTATGGCTACACCTTC.

The CDR3 sequence: CASSLVDRDSYEQYF. In DNA form, the CDR3 reads TGTGCCAGCAGTTTGGTGGACAGGGACTCCTACGAGCAGTACTTC. The chain combines TRBV27 with TRBJ2-7; 8 positions agree with TRBD1. Germline assignment: CDR1 MNHEY and CDR2 SMNVEV (reference sequence). With 3 bases clipped from V and 0 bases from J, the junction kept 4 bases outside the gene matches. The CDR3 runs to 15 residues.